These 32 T cell receptor beta chains share one sample of origin, sequenced in a study of Tregs in tolerant kidney transplant recipients (dated by TCRdb to about 2019). The library came from the immunoSEQ multiplex PCR assay. The table comes from immuneACCESS by way of TCRdb, which keeps in-frame sequences with V and J called. Part of the clones is missing from these tables; in studies checked, under half for an unresolved V gene and the rest for unknown reasons. For this sample, the table gives around 33,000 clones. The ten largest clones take up about 15% of the sample. This specimen's time point label, interpreted: blood sample drawn before combined kidney and bone marrow transplant. The input for sequencing was CD8+ T cells from blood, taken before the transplant. These receptors all come from a human donor who received a combined kidney and bone marrow transplant.

Of note for this clone: The read ends 3 residues shy of where the CDR3 ends; the end is completed using the germline J gene. The chain couples TRBV7-7 to TRBJ2-5, with TRBD2 matching 11 bases. V lost 4 bases and J lost 3; bases outside the gene matches: 4. The CDR3 totals 15 residues. CDR1 is SSHAT, CDR2 FNYEAQ, per germline (reference sequence). The DNA read from the CDR3 is TGTGCCAGCAGCTATCTAGCGGGAGGAGAAGAGACC. Amino acids: CASSYLAGGEET. The CDR3 as a whole reads CASSYLAGGEETQYF.

Comment on this clone: With the read ending 3 residues before the CDR3 end, the germline J gene is used to fill in that end. The chain joins TRBV7-3 to TRBJ2-7; 9 bases fit TRBD1. The CDR3 is 15 residues long. CDR1 SGHTA and CDR2 FQGTGA come from the germline V gene. With 0 bases clipped from V and 1 base from J, the junction kept 1 base outside the gene matches. The CDR3 loop is CASSLTGTGSYEQYF. The DNA read from the CDR3 is TGTGCCAGCAGCTTAACCGGGACAGGGTCCTACGAG. The full variable domain, with the rest looked up from reference TRBV7-3 and TRBJ2-7, is GAGVSQTPSNKVTEKGKYVELRCDPISGHTALYWYRQSLGQGPEFLIYFQGTGAADDSGLPNDRFFAVRPEGSVSTLKIQRTERGDSAVYLCASSLTGTGSYEQYFGPGTRLTVT.

The CDR3 spells CASSALAGGPTDTQYF. The sequenced CDR3 bases are TGCGCCAGCAGCGCACTAGCGGGAGGGCCTACAGATACG. J is TRBJ2-3 and V is TRBV10-2, with 13 positions matching TRBD2. Coverage ceases 3 residues before the CDR3 finishes, and the germline J gene fills in the end. The CDR3 totals 16 residues. The ends lost 6 bases at V and 3 bases at J; junction bases unmatched: 6. Germline V gene lookup returns CDR1 WSHSY and CDR2 SAAADI.

A remark on this clone: The CDR3 end lies 3 residues beyond the end of the read and is filled in from the germline J gene. The gene calls are TRBV20-1 and TRBJ2-1; 11 bases are a match to TRBD2. CDR1 and CDR2 from the germline V gene are DFQATT and SNEGSKA (reference sequence). Trimming cost V 6 bases and J 3 bases; bases outside gene matches: 7. The CDR3 is 15 residues long. CDR3 protein: CSAKLAGASYNEQFF. The DNA read from the CDR3 is TGCAGTGCCAAACTAGCGGGAGCGAGCTACAATGAG.

For this clone: The read ends 3 residues before the CDR3 terminus; that terminus is restored from the germline J gene. The chain carries TRBV6-2 or TRBV6-3 and TRBJ2-1, with D unresolved. Looked up from germline, CDR1 is MNHEY and CDR2 is SVGEGT. CDR3 size: 14 residues. Trimming left V 0 bases short and J 5 bases short, with 8 bases between. The sequenced part of the CDR3 DNA is TGTGCCAGCAGTTACTCGTTCGCGGACAATGAG. Its translation: CASSYSFADNE. The entire CDR3 is CASSYSFADNEQFF.

Note on this clone: The CDR3 end falls 3 residues outside the read, so it is completed with the germline J gene. This chain uses TRBV29-1 with TRBJ1-4, with D unresolved. Germline CDR1 reads SQVTM; CDR2 reads ANQGSEA. The CDR3 covers 10 residues. V was pared by 7 bases and J by 6 bases, with 6 bases between. The sequenced part of the CDR3 DNA is TGCAGCGCCCAATATGAAAAA. It is translated as CSAQYEK. The whole CDR3 is CSAQYEKLFF. The variable domain in full, with the rest retrieved from reference TRBV29-1 and TRBJ1-4, is SAVISQKPSRDICQRGTSLTIQCQVDSQVTMMFWYRQQPGQSLTLIATANQGSEATYESGFVIDKFPISRPNLTFSTLTVSNMSPEDSSIYLCSAQYEKLFFGSGTQLSVL.

A word on this clone: The read gets to within 3 residues of the CDR3 end, and the germline J gene fills in the rest. This sequence joins TRBV19 and TRBJ2-1; 8 bases match TRBD2. V shed 3 bases and J 3 bases; nucleotides not matched to a gene: 7. There are 16 residues in the CDR3. The V gene's germline CDR1 is LNHDA and CDR2 SQIVND (reference sequence). Partial CDR3 DNA: TGTGCCAGTAGTATTGTCGGGAGGGGGGGCTACAATGAG. It translates to CASSIVGRGGYNE. The complete CDR3 protein is CASSIVGRGGYNEQFF.

Notes on this clone: With the read ending 3 residues before the CDR3 end, the germline J gene is used to fill in that end. The V gene is TRBV5-6, the J gene TRBJ1-1; D may be TRBD1 (6 bases). CDR3 length: 14 amino acids. Germline V gene lookup returns CDR1 SGHDT and CDR2 YYEEEE. CDR3 DNA (partial): TGTGCCAGCAGCTTAACAACGACAGGATTAGGA. It codes for CASSLTTTGLG. The whole CDR3 reads CASSLTTTGLGAFF. The entire variable domain, with the rest obtained from reference TRBV5-6 and TRBJ1-1, is as follows: DAGVTQSPTHLIKTRGQQVTLRCSPKSGHDTVSWYQQALGQGPQFIFQYYEEEERQRGNFPDRFSGHQFPNYSSELNVNALLLGDSALYLCASSLTTTGLGAFFGQGTRLTVV.

The DNA read from the CDR3 is TGTGCCAGCTACCATTTAGGACTAGCGTCATACGAG. As protein: CASYHLGLASYE. The entire CDR3 protein is CASYHLGLASYEQYF. The chain recombines TRBV7-9 with TRBJ2-7; TRBD2 matches 9 bases. The CDR3 goes on 3 residues after the read ends, and that part is filled in from the germline J gene. The germline V gene has CDR1 SEHNR and CDR2 FQNEAQ (reference sequence). V lost 8 bases, J lost 4 bases, and 12 bases stayed unmatched. This CDR3 contains 15 residues.

The covered CDR3 bases are TGTGCCAGCACCAGGACTAGCGGGAACTCCTACAATGAG. It is translated as CASTRTSGNSYNE. The whole CDR3 reads CASTRTSGNSYNEQFF. The chain combines TRBV2 with TRBJ2-1, with 12 bases identical to TRBD2. The read comes to an end 3 residues before the CDR3 does, leaving the germline J gene to fill in the end. Losses at the gene ends were 7 bases for V and 0 bases for J; bases not matched to a gene: 4. CDR1 and CDR2 from the germline V gene are SNHLY and FYNNEI. The CDR3 loop spans 16 amino acids.

With regard to this clone: With the read ending 3 residues before the CDR3 end, the germline J gene is used to fill in that end. V gene TRBV4-1 combines with J gene TRBJ1-5; the D is unclear. The length of the CDR3 is 15 residues. In germline, CDR1 is MGHRA, CDR2 YSYEKL. Trimming stripped 1 base from V and 3 bases from J, with 10 bases between. The CDR3 bases that were read are TGCGCCAGCAGCCAAGTGGTATCGGTCAATCAGCCC. It specifies CASSQVVSVNQP. The entire CDR3 protein is CASSQVVSVNQPQHF.

Note on this clone: The read finishes 3 residues shy of the CDR3 end, and the germline J gene is used to complete it. The V gene is TRBV2, the J gene TRBJ2-2; TRBD2 agrees at 10 bases. The CDR3 totals 19 residues. Germline-derived CDR1 and CDR2 are SNHLY and FYNNEI. Unmatched junction bases numbered 12, after V lost 5 bases and J lost 0 bases. The CDR3 DNA, read in part, is TGTGCCAGCAGTCCTAGCGGGAGAGGTCGTAGTGCGAACACCGGGGAG. It specifies CASSPSGRGRSANTGE. The complete CDR3 sequence is CASSPSGRGRSANTGELFF.

On this clone: The read terminates 3 residues before the CDR3 end, so the remaining end is supplied by the germline J gene. The chain recombines TRBV13 with TRBJ2-3; D call uncertain. Trimming removed 2 bases at V and 3 bases at J, with 12 bases between. This CDR3 contains 15 residues. Germline V gene data show CDR1 as PRHDT and CDR2 as FYEKMQ (reference sequence). The sequenced CDR3 bases are TGTGCCAGCAGCTTACTTGCGGTCGGTACAGATACG. Amino acids: CASSLLAVGTDT. The whole CDR3 sequence reads CASSLLAVGTDTQYF.

Of note for this clone: Read sequence stops 3 residues before the CDR3 end, and the germline J gene provides the missing end. The rearrangement joins TRBV7-2 to TRBJ2-7; 9 nucleotides align to TRBD2. The CDR3 is 14 amino acids. Germline-derived CDR1 and CDR2 are SGHTA and FQGNSA. Trimming cost V 6 bases and J 0 bases; bases outside gene matches: 3. The covered CDR3 bases are TGTGCCAGCAGTTCTAGCGGGGCCTCCTACGAG. This encodes CASSSSGASYE. The entire CDR3 protein reads CASSSSGASYEQYF.

Concerning this clone itself: The read ends 3 residues before the CDR3 terminus; that terminus is restored from the germline J gene. The chain uses TRBV19 and TRBJ2-1, with 9 bases aligning to TRBD2. CDR1 and CDR2 from the germline V gene are LNHDA and SQIVND (reference sequence). V lost 3 bases to trimming and J lost 0 bases; unmatched junction nucleotides: 0. This CDR3 region has 15 residues. CDR3 bases read: TGTGCCAGTAGTATTAGCGGGAGCTCCTACAATGAG. This codes for CASSISGSSYNE. The full CDR3 protein is CASSISGSSYNEQFF.

Concerning this clone itself: The read terminates 3 residues ahead of where the CDR3 ends, so the germline J gene completes it. This chain uses TRBV7-2 with TRBJ1-1; TRBD1 aligns across 7 bases. Germline V gene data show CDR1 as SGHTA and CDR2 as FQGNSA. The length of the CDR3 is 14 residues. The CDR3 DNA, read in part, is TGTGCCAGCAGCGCTGAAACCGGGACAGACATG. Translation: CASSAETGTDM. The CDR3 in full is CASSAETGTDMAFF.

A note on this clone: Read sequence stops 3 residues before the CDR3 end, and the germline J gene provides the missing end. The rearrangement joins TRBV7-3 to TRBJ2-1; D gene ambiguous. The CDR3 spans 13 residues. Germline V gene data show CDR1 as SGHTA and CDR2 as FQGTGA. V gave up 2 bases and J gave up 3 bases, with 5 bases separating them. CDR3 region: CASSLAVYNEQFF. The part of the CDR3 DNA that was read is TGTGCCAGCAGCTTAGCAGTCTACAATGAG.

As for this clone: The read stops 3 residues short of the end of the CDR3; the missing end is completed from the germline J gene. The rearrangement links TRBV19 to TRBJ2-1; 11 nucleotides line up with TRBD2. Germline assignment: CDR1 LNHDA and CDR2 SQIVND (reference sequence). The CDR3 has 15 residues. V lost 1 base and J lost 6; bases outside the gene matches: 2. Incomplete CDR3 DNA: TGTGCCAGTAGTATAGGCGGACTAGCGGGCAATGAG. It is translated as CASSIGGLAGNE. From start to end, the CDR3 is CASSIGGLAGNEQFF. Full variable domain (missing parts from reference TRBV19 and TRBJ2-1): DGGITQSPKYLFRKEGQNVTLSCEQNLNHDAMYWYRQDPGQGLRLIYYSQIVNDFQKGDIAEGYSVSREKKESFPLTVTSAQKNPTAFYLCASSIGGLAGNEQFFGPGTRLTVL.

The CDR3 bases that were read are TGCAGTGCTAGAGAGCGGGATGCTAGCACAGATACG. It translates to CSARERDASTDT. The entire CDR3 protein is CSARERDASTDTQYF. This chain uses TRBV20-1 with TRBJ2-3; possibly TRBD2 for D (6 bases). The CDR3 end is not reached by the read, which stops 3 residues before it; the germline J gene fills it in. The germline V gene encodes CDR1 DFQATT and CDR2 SNEGSKA (reference sequence). The CDR3 runs 15 residues. V lost 0 bases to trimming and J lost 0 bases, with 10 bases between them.

With regard to this clone: The CDR3 goes on 3 residues after the read ends, and that part is filled in from the germline J gene. V gene TRBV6-8 combines with J gene TRBJ1-5; D is perhaps TRBD1 (5 bases). The CDR3 loop spans 17 amino acids. The germline V gene has CDR1 MNHGY and CDR2 SAAAGT. The V gene lost 2 bases and the J gene lost 6 bases, with 20 bases spanning the gap. The sequenced part of the CDR3 DNA is TGTGCCAGCAGTTACCCAGGGTTTAAAGTTTTGGGTCAGCCC. Protein sequence: CASSYPGFKVLGQP. The CDR3 in full is CASSYPGFKVLGQPQHF.

Details on this clone: The CDR3 end is not reached by the read, which stops 3 residues before it; the germline J gene fills it in. V is TRBV19 and J is TRBJ1-5; D is possibly TRBD1 (6 bases). The CDR3 has 14 residues. Trimming removed 4 bases at V and 4 bases at J, with 11 bases between. Per the germline V gene, CDR1 is LNHDA and CDR2 is SQIVND (reference sequence). CDR3 protein: CASSNRVGNQPQHF. The part of the CDR3 DNA that was read is TGTGCCAGTAGTAACAGGGTGGGGAATCAGCCC.

As to this clone: The read halts 3 residues ahead of the CDR3 end, with the missing end drawn from the germline J gene. The chain carries TRBV5-1 and TRBJ2-1; TRBD2 matches 13 bases. The CDR3 extends over 16 amino acids. Germline V gene data show CDR1 as SGHRS and CDR2 as YFSETQ. The V gene end was trimmed by 1 base and the J gene end by 6 bases; junction bases not matched to a gene: 4. The sequenced CDR3 bases are TGCGCCAGCAGCTTGTGGACTAGCGGGAGCGTCAATGAG. It is translated as CASSLWTSGSVNE. The whole CDR3 region reads CASSLWTSGSVNEQFF.

With regard to this clone: The read ends 3 residues before the CDR3 terminus; that terminus is restored from the germline J gene. The rearrangement joins TRBV7-9 to TRBJ1-2, with D possibly matching TRBD1 (5 bases). V was cut by 5 bases and J by 1 base, with 8 bases left in between. Germline lookup yields CDR1 SEHNR and CDR2 FQNEAQ (reference sequence). The CDR3 is 13 residues long. The CDR3 here is CASSRQINYGYTF. Incomplete CDR3 DNA: TGTGCCAGCAGCAGACAGATTAACTATGGC.

Incomplete CDR3 DNA: TGTGCCAGCAGTTTGGGGCTAGCGGGATACGAG. Protein sequence: CASSLGLAGYE. Given in full, the CDR3 is CASSLGLAGYEQYF. The chain is built from TRBV12-3 or TRBV12-4 and TRBJ2-7, with 9 positions matching TRBD2. The sequence runs out 3 residues before the end of the CDR3; the remainder is reconstructed from the germline J gene. Unmatched junction bases numbered 4, after V lost 3 bases and J lost 4 bases. The CDR3 length is 14 residues.

As for this clone: The read halts 3 residues ahead of the CDR3 end, with the missing end drawn from the germline J gene. The chain links TRBV5-6 to TRBJ2-7; tentative D call: TRBD1 (5 bases). Trimming removed 0 bases from V and 5 bases from J, with 9 bases in between. CDR3 size: 13 residues. Per the germline V gene, CDR1 is SGHDT and CDR2 is YYEEEE. The CDR3 DNA, read in part, is TGTGCCAGCAGCTTGGCGGCAGGGCACGAG. Amino acid sequence: CASSLAAGHE. The whole CDR3 region reads CASSLAAGHEQYF.

Concerning this clone: The read ends 3 residues before the CDR3 terminus; that terminus is restored from the germline J gene. V usage is TRBV4-1 and J usage is TRBJ1-1; 7 bases line up with TRBD1. Germline CDR1 and CDR2: MGHRA and YSYEKL. The CDR3 has 17 amino acids. V lost 5 bases, J lost 1 base, and 13 bases stayed unmatched. The CDR3: CASSGDKGAPPNTEAFF. CDR3 DNA (partial): TGCGCCAGCAGCGGGGATAAGGGGGCCCCGCCGAACACTGAA.

For this clone: Read data end 3 residues before the CDR3 end; the end is taken from the germline J gene. V usage is TRBV29-1 and J usage is TRBJ2-1; 11 bases map to TRBD2. Looked up from germline, CDR1 is SQVTM and CDR2 is ANQGSEA. The CDR3 sequence is 17 residues long. V trimming: 2 bases; J trimming: 5 bases; junction bases outside the gene matches: 11. This CDR3 is CSVERLAGWRKNNEQFF. The CDR3 DNA, read in part, is TGCAGCGTTGAACGACTAGCGGGATGGAGGAAAAACAATGAG.

Note on this clone: The read ends 3 residues early relative to the CDR3; the germline J gene fills the gap. The chain uses TRBV20-1 and TRBJ2-5, with TRBD2 matching over 9 bases. The germline CDR1 and CDR2 sequences are DFQATT and SNEGSKA (reference sequence). This CDR3 region has 14 residues. Trimming at V came to 5 bases and at J to 3 bases, leaving 7 bases not matched to a gene. The CDR3 DNA, read in part, is TGCAGTGCTTATTCAGCGGGAGGAGAAGAGACC. This codes for CSAYSAGGEET. From start to end, the CDR3 is CSAYSAGGEETQYF.

Details on this clone: The sample carries other DNA sequences with the same CDR3. The CDR3 sequence: CAWSVLSEAFF. CDR3 bases read: TGTGCCTGGAGTGTACTTTCTGAA. V is TRBV30 and J is TRBJ1-1; the D is unclear. The read ends 3 residues early relative to the CDR3; the germline J gene fills the gap. The V gene lost 0 bases and the J gene lost 6 bases, with 5 bases spanning the gap. The germline V gene encodes CDR1 GTSNPN and CDR2 SVGIG (reference sequence). The CDR3 runs to 11 residues.

A word on this clone: Within the sample, other DNA sequences also encode this same CDR3. CDR3 DNA, as far as it was read: TGTGCCAGCAGCCCGGAACGAGGGTTAATTGGAAACACC. It is translated as CASSPERGLIGNT. The entire CDR3 reads CASSPERGLIGNTIYF. V is TRBV7-6 and J is TRBJ1-3; no clear D gene. From the germline J gene comes the end of the CDR3, since the read stops 3 residues before it. Germline V gene lookup returns CDR1 SGHVS and CDR2 FNYEAQ. This CDR3 region has 16 residues. Trimming removed 5 bases from V and 3 bases from J, with 17 bases in between.

Regarding this clone: The read falls 3 residues short of the CDR3 end, and the missing part is taken from the germline J gene. This rearrangement joins TRBV12-3 or TRBV12-4 to TRBJ2-3; 9 bases align to TRBD2. With 6 bases clipped from V and 0 bases from J, the junction kept 4 bases outside the gene matches. This CDR3 is built from 15 residues. CDR3 sequence reads: CASSPTSGSTDTQYF. The sequenced part of the CDR3 DNA is TGTGCCAGCAGCCCTACTAGCGGGAGCACAGATACG.

On this clone itself: The read ends 3 residues shy of where the CDR3 ends; the end is completed using the germline J gene. The chain uses TRBV19 and TRBJ1-2; the match to TRBD1 covers 9 bases. Germline-derived CDR1 and CDR2 are LNHDA and SQIVND (reference sequence). The CDR3 extends over 12 amino acids. CDR3 DNA, as far as it was read: TGTGCCAGTGGACAGGGGACCTTCGGC. This translates into CASGQGTFG. The whole CDR3 is CASGQGTFGYTF.